Following are 17 T cell receptor beta chains from one sample sequenced in a study of T cell responses to AZD1222 COVID-19 vaccine. Profiling relied on immunoSEQ multiplex PCR, and the TCRdb table lists in-frame clones only, not all of them. The table has roughly 150,000 clones, 90% to 95% seen once. The specimen was peripheral blood, collected on day 0 of AZD1222 vaccination. These receptors were obtained from an adult in good health.

CDR3 sequence: CASGWTGEGTGELFF. Written as DNA, the CDR3 is TGTGCTAGTGGTTGGACAGGGGAAGGCACCGGGGAGCTGTTTTTT. The rearrangement links TRBV12-5 to TRBJ2-2; TRBD1 matches at 9 bases. J was trimmed by 4 bases and V by 4 bases; bases with no gene match: 4. This CDR3 has 15 amino acids. Germline V gives CDR1 LGHNT, CDR2 FRNRAP.

The chain has TRBV29-1 and TRBJ1-6; D gene uncertain. The CDR3 spans 19 residues. The ends were cut back, 5 bases at V and 4 bases at J, with 27 bases in the middle. Germline CDR1 and CDR2: SQVTM and ANQGSEA. DNA for the CDR3: TGCAGCGTTAATTCGGAGGGTCCGGTAATCTTACCTTATAATTCACCCCTCCACTTT. Translating it yields CSVNSEGPVILPYNSPLHF.

The chain links TRBV5-4 to TRBJ2-3; no firm D call. CDR1 SGHNT and CDR2 YYREEE come from the germline V gene (reference sequence). V was trimmed by 7 bases and J by 5 bases, leaving 17 bases between them. The CDR3 is 14 residues long. The CDR3 nucleotides read TGTGCCAGCCGGAGTGACCCGAACGTAGATACGCAGTATTTT. It is translated as CASRSDPNVDTQYF.

The gene calls are TRBV5-6 and TRBJ1-2; the D is unclear. The CDR3 loop spans 13 amino acids. Trimming removed 4 bases at V and 4 bases at J, with 11 bases between. Germline V gene sequence: CDR1 SGHDT, CDR2 YYEEEE. CDR3 in amino acids: CASSGLWGYGYTF. The CDR3 nucleotides are TGTGCCAGCAGCGGGCTTTGGGGCTATGGCTACACCTTC.

The chain couples TRBV11-2 to TRBJ1-2, with D unresolved. CDR3 length equals 12 residues. Germline assignment: CDR1 SGHAT and CDR2 FQNNGV. V was shortened by 6 bases and J by 4 bases, with 9 bases between the two germline ends. DNA of the CDR3: TGTGCCAGCAGTACGGTTTCCTATGGCTACACCTTC. Protein: CASSTVSYGYTF.

V gene TRBV6-2 or TRBV6-3 combines with J gene TRBJ2-7; D is unclear. Germline CDR1 MNHEY, CDR2 SVGEGT. The CDR3 spans 16 residues. Trimming shortened V by 0 bases and J by 2 bases, and 14 bases separated the two germline ends. CDR3 sequence (DNA): TGTGCCAGCAGTTACTCCTTACTGAGTCCGCCCTACGAGCAGTACTTC. Amino acids: CASSYSLLSPPYEQYF.

This clone has just one count. The CDR3 loop is CASSQQGSTIEKLFF. CDR3 DNA sequence: TGCGCCAGCAGCCAACAGGGAAGTACGATAGAAAAACTGTTTTTT. The chain is built from TRBV4-3 and TRBJ1-4, with a tentative D call TRBD1 (5 bases). Deletions cut 2 bases from V and 8 bases from J, with 15 bases between. The CDR3 totals 15 residues. Germline V gene data show CDR1 as LGHNA and CDR2 as YSLEER.

The chain has TRBV15 and TRBJ2-7, with no clear D. V was clipped by 5 bases and J by 4 bases, with 9 bases between them. This CDR3 has 12 amino acids. In germline, CDR1 is LNHNV, CDR2 YYDKDF (reference sequence). The CDR3 nucleotides read TGTGCCACCAGCGCTCTGAAATACGAGCAGTACTTC. Residues: CATSALKYEQYF. Combining the CDR3 with reference TRBV15 and TRBJ2-7 gives the whole variable domain DAMVIQNPRYQVTQFGKPVTLSCSQTLNHNVMYWYQQKSSQAPKLLFHYYDKDFNNEADTPDNFQSRRPNTSFCFLDIRSPGLGDTAMYLCATSALKYEQYFGPGTRLTVT.

The chain uses TRBV20-1 and TRBJ1-5, with D perhaps matching TRBD1 (5 bases). The CDR3 is 13 amino acids. Germline CDR1 and CDR2: DFQATT and SNEGSKA (reference sequence). The germline V and J ends were trimmed by 3 bases and 5 bases, with 11 bases remaining between them. The CDR3: CSASKGRYQPQHF. The DNA of the CDR3 is TGCAGTGCTAGTAAGGGGAGATATCAGCCCCAGCATTTT.

The chain couples TRBV7-9 to TRBJ2-7; the D gene is possibly TRBD1 (7 bases). The V gene's germline CDR1 is SEHNR and CDR2 FQNEAQ (reference sequence). The CDR3 length is 17 residues. Trimming pared 5 bases from V and 0 bases from J, leaving 20 bases between. CDR3 amino acids: CASSLPLRGASSYEQYF. The CDR3 DNA sequence: TGTGCCAGCAGCCTCCCCCTCAGGGGGGCTTCCTCCTACGAGCAGTACTTC. Complete variable domain (other parts from reference TRBV7-9 and TRBJ2-7): DTGVSQNPRHKITKRGQNVTFRCDPISEHNRLYWYRQTLGQGPEFLTYFQNEAQLEKSRLLSDRFSAERPKGSFSTLEIQRTEQGDSAMYLCASSLPLRGASSYEQYFGPGTRLTVT.

This chain links TRBV2 with TRBJ2-3; no clear D. Germline lookup yields CDR1 SNHLY and CDR2 FYNNEI. Between the trimmed V and J ends, which lost 4 bases and 4 bases, there was a span of 12 bases. This CDR3 region has 14 residues. Here the CDR3 DNA reads TGTGCCAGCAGTGCCCTTGTTGGCCCAGATACGCAGTATTTT. Its protein is CASSALVGPDTQYF.

This clone was observed once. This chain uses TRBV6-5 with TRBJ2-7; possibly TRBD1 for D (5 bases). CDR1 and CDR2 from the germline V gene are MNHEY and SVGAGI. The V gene lost 1 base and the J gene lost 5 bases, with 15 bases spanning the gap. The CDR3 consists of 15 residues. In nucleotides, the CDR3 is TGTGCCAGCAGTTACTTGTCAGGGAAGGAGAACGAGCAGTACTTC. Protein product: CASSYLSGKENEQYF.

The J gene is TRBJ1-1, the V gene TRBV28; D may be TRBD1 (6 bases). Trimming removed 3 bases from V and 0 bases from J, with 11 bases in between. This CDR3 is built from 15 residues. Germline V lookup: CDR1 MDHEN, CDR2 SYDVKM. CDR3 in DNA: TGTGCCAGCAGTTTTTCTGGGGGCATGAACACTGAAGCTTTCTTT. Encoded protein: CASSFSGGMNTEAFF.

This clone was seen a handful of times. The chain joins TRBV27 to TRBJ1-5; 7 bases agree with TRBD1. The CDR3 is 14 residues long. CDR1 and CDR2 from the germline V gene are MNHEY and SMNVEV (reference sequence). Germline trimming cut 5 bases from V and 5 bases from J; bases unmatched to any gene: 6. DNA of the CDR3: TGTGCCAGCAGTCCCGGGACAGCTTATCAGCCCCAGCATTTT. Translating gives CASSPGTAYQPQHF.

This chain uses TRBV12-3 or TRBV12-4 with TRBJ2-1; 9 positions match TRBD2. With V trimmed by 8 bases and J by 4 bases, 3 bases remained unmatched. The CDR3 length is 13 residues. CDR3 DNA: TGTGCCAGCGGGCTAGCGGGATACAATGAGCAGTTCTTC. Residues: CASGLAGYNEQFF.

The chain uses TRBV11-1 and TRBJ1-1; possibly TRBD1 for D (6 bases). Germline V gene data show CDR1 as SGHAT and CDR2 as FQDESV (reference sequence). The CDR3 loop spans 13 amino acids. Trimming took off 4 bases at V and 4 bases at J, with 10 bases between the two ends. CDR3 loop: CASSSQGSTEAFF. The CDR3 region has the DNA TGTGCCAGCAGCTCACAGGGTTCCACTGAAGCTTTCTTT. The variable domain in full, completed from reference TRBV11-1 and TRBJ1-1, reads EAEVAQSPRYKITEKSQAVAFWCDPISGHATLYWYRQILGQGPELLVQFQDESVVDDSQLPKDRFSAERLKGVDSTLKIQPAELGDSAMYLCASSSQGSTEAFFGQGTRLTVV.

The chain links TRBV6-5 to TRBJ2-7; D might be TRBD2 (6 bases). Germline V gives CDR1 MNHEY, CDR2 SVGAGI. This CDR3 comprises 13 residues. V was trimmed by 2 bases and J by 4 bases, leaving 9 bases between them. The CDR3 DNA reads TGTGCCAGCAGTTACCATAGCGGTTACGAGCAGTACTTC. It translates to CASSYHSGYEQYF.